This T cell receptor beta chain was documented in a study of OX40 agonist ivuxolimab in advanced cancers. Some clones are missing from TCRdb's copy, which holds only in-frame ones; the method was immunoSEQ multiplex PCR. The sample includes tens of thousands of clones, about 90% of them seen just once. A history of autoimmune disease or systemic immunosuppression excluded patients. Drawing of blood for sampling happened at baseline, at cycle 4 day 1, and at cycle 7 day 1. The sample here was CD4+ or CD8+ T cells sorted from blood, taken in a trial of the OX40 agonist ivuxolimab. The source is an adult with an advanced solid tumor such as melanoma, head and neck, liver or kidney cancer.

The CDR3 nucleotides are TGCGCCAGCAGTGAGGGGTTACAGGCTGCCTACGAGCAGTACTTC. Amino acid sequence: CASSEGLQAAYEQYF. This rearrangement joins TRBV10-1 to TRBJ2-7; D perhaps matches TRBD1 (5 bases). Germline lookup yields CDR1 WNHNN and CDR2 SYGVQD (reference sequence). This CDR3 is 15 amino acids long. Trimming pared 2 bases from V and 2 bases from J, leaving 13 bases between.